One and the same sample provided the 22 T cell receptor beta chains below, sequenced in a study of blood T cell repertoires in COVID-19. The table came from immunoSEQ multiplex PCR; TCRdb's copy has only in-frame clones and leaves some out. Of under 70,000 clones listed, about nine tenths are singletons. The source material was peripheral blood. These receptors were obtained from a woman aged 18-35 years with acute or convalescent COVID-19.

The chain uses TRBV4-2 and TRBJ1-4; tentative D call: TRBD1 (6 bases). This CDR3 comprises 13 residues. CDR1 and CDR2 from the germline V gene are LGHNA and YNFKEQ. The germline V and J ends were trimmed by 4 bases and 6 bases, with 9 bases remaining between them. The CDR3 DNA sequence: TGTGCCAGCAGCCCCCGACAGGATGAAAAACTGTTTTTT. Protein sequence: CASSPRQDEKLFF.

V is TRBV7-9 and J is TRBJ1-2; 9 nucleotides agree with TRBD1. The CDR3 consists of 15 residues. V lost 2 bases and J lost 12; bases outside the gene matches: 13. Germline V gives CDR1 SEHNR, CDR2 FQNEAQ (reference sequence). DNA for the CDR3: TGTGCCAGCAGCTTAAAAGCGGGACAGGGAAATGAAGACACCTTC. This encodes CASSLKAGQGNEDTF.

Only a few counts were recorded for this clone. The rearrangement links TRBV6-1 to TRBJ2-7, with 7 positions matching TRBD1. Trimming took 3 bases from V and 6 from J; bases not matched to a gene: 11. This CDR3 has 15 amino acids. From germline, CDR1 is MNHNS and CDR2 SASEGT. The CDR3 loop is CASSETGPRAAEQYF. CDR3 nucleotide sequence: TGTGCCAGCAGTGAGACAGGGCCTCGGGCGGCCGAGCAGTACTTC.

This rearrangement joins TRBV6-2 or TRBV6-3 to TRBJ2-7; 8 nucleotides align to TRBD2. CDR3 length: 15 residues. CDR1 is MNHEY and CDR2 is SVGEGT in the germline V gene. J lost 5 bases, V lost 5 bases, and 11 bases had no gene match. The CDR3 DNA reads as TGTGCCAGCAGTCGACTTGGCCCGGGGGGGGACGAGCAGTACTTC. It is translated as CASSRLGPGGDEQYF.

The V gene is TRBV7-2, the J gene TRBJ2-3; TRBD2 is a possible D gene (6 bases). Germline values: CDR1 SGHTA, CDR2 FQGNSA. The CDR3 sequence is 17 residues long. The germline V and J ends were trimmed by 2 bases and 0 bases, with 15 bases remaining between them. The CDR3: CASSLFGGVSSTDTQYF. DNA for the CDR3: TGTGCCAGCAGCTTATTCGGGGGTGTATCTAGCACAGATACGCAGTATTTT. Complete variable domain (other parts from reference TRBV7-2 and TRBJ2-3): GAGVSQSPSNKVTEKGKDVELRCDPISGHTALYWYRQSLGQGLEFLIYFQGNSAPDKSGLPSDRFSAERTGGSVSTLTIQRTQQEDSAVYLCASSLFGGVSSTDTQYFGPGTRLTVL.

This CDR3 reads CASSPFLSDEQFF. Here the CDR3 DNA reads TGTGCCAGCAGCCCCTTTCTCTCCGATGAGCAGTTCTTC. This chain joins TRBV11-2 and TRBJ2-1; D call uncertain. The CDR3 has 13 amino acids. V was clipped by 5 bases and J by 8 bases, with 13 bases between them. The germline gives CDR1 SGHAT, CDR2 FQNNGV.

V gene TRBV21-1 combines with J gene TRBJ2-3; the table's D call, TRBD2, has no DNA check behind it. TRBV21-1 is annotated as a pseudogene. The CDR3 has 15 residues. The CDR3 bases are TGTGCCAGCAGCAAAGCGCGACTAGCGGACCAACGGGAGTATTTT. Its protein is CASSKARLADQREYF.

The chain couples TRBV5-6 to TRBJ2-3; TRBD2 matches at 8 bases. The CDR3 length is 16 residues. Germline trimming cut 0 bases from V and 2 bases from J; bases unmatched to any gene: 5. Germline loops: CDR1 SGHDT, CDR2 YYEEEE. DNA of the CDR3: TGTGCCAGCAGCTTGGCACTAGCGGCGTACACAGATACGCAGTATTTT. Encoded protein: CASSLALAAYTDTQYF.

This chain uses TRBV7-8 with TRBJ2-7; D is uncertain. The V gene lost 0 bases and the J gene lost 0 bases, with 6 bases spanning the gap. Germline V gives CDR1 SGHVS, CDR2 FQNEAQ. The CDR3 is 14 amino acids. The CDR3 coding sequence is TGTGCCAGCAGCTTAGCAATAGCCTCCTACGAGCAGTACTTC. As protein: CASSLAIASYEQYF.

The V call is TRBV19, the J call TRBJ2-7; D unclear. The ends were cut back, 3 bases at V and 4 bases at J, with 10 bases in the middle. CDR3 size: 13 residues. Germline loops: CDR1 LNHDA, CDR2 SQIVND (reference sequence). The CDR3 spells CASSINRKYEQYF. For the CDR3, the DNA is TGTGCCAGTAGTATTAACAGAAAATACGAGCAGTACTTC.

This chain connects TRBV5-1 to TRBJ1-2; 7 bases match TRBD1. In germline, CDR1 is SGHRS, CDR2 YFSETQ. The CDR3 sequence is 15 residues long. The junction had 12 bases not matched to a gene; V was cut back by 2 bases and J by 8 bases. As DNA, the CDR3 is TGCGCCAGCAGCTTCTTAGGAAACAGGGGAGTAGGCTACACCTTC. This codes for CASSFLGNRGVGYTF.

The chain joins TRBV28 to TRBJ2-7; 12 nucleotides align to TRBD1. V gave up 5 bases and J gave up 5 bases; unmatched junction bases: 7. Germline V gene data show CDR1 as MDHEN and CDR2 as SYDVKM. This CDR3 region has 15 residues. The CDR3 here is CASSTAGTGGHEQYF. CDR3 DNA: TGTGCCAGCAGTACCGCCGGGACAGGGGGCCACGAGCAGTACTTC.

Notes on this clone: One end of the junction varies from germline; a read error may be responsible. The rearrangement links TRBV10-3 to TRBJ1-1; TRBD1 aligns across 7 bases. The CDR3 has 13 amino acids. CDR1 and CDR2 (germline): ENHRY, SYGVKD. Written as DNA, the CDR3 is TGTGCCATCAGTGACAGGGGGAACTCTGAAGCTTTCTTT. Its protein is CAISDRGNSEAFF.

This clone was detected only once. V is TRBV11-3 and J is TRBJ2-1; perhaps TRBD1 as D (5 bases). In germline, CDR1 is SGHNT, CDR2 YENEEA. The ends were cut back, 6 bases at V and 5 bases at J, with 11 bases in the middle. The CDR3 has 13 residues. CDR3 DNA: TGTGCCAGCAGTTTGACAGTAAACAATGAGCAGTTCTTC. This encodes CASSLTVNNEQFF.

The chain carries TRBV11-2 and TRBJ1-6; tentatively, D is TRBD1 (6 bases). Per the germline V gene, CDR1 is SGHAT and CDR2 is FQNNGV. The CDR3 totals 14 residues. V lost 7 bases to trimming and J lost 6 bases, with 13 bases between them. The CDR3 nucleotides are TGTGCCAGCACCAACGCGGGGGCTAATTCACCCCTCCACTTT. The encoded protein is CASTNAGANSPLHF.

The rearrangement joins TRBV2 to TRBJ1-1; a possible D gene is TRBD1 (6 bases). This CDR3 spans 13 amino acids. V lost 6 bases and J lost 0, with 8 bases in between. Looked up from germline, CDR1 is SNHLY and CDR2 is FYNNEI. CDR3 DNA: TGTGCCAGCAGGGGGACAATGAACACTGAAGCTTTCTTT. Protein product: CASRGTMNTEAFF. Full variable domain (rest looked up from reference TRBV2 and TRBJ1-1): EPEVTQTPSHQVTQMGQEVILRCVPISNHLYFYWYRQILGQKVEFLVSFYNNEISEKSEIFDDQFSVERPDGSNFTLKIRSTKLEDSAMYFCASRGTMNTEAFFGQGTRLTVV.

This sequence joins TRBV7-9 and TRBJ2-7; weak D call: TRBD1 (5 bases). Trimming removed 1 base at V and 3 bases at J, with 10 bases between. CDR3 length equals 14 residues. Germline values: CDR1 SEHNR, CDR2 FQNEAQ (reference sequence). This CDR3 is CASSLGQGFYEQYF. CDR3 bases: TGTGCCAGCAGCTTAGGGCAGGGTTTCTACGAGCAGTACTTC.

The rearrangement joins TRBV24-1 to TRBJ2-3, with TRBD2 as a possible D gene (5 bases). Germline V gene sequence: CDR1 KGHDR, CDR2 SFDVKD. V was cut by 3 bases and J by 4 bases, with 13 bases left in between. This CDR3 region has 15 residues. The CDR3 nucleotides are TGTGCCACCAGTGATGTAGCGATGGACGCAGATACGCAGTATTTT. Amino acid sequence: CATSDVAMDADTQYF.

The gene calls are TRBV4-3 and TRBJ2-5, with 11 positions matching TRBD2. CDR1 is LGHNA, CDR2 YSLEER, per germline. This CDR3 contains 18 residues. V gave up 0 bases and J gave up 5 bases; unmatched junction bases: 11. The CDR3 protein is CASSQESPYSGRGETQYF. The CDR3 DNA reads TGCGCCAGCAGCCAAGAGTCCCCATATAGCGGGAGGGGGGAGACCCAGTACTTC.

CDR3 loop: CAISGDREGSPLHF. Here the CDR3 DNA reads TGTGCCATCAGTGGGGACAGGGAGGGTTCACCCCTCCACTTT. The genes are TRBV10-3 and TRBJ1-6, with 9 bases identical to TRBD1. Germline CDR1 and CDR2: ENHRY and SYGVKD. This CDR3 spans 14 amino acids. V shed 4 bases, J shed 9 bases, and the junction held 4 bases outside the gene matches.

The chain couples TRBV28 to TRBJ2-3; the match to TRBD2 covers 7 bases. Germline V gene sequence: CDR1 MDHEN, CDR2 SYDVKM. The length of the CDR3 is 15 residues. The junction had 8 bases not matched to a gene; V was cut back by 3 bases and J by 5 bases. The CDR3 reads CASSLERGEGDTQYF. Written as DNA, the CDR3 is TGTGCCAGCAGTTTGGAACGGGGGGAGGGAGATACGCAGTATTTT.

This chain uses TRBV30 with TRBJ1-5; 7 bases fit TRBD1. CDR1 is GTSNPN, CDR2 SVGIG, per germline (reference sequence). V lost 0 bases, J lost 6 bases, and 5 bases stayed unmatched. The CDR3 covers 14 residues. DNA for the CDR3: TGTGCCTGGAGTGTAGGTGCAGGGGGTCAGCCCCAGCATTTT. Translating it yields CAWSVGAGGQPQHF.